This TCR beta chain was captured in a study of blood T cell repertoires in COVID-19. In the study overall: T cells, B-cell-depleted T cells, or PBMCs provided the cDNA or gDNA that served as material.

The CDR3 length is 11 residues. Germline V gene lookup returns CDR1 SGHTA and CDR2 FQGNSA. Deletions cut 5 bases from V and 10 bases from J, with 10 bases between. As originally analysed: Estimates of nucleated cell counts were drawn from the amplification of reference gene primers. The assay was immunoSEQ multiplex PCR, and TCRdb's table has in-frame clones only and misses some. V, J and clone size are those of that table, while D and trimming were read from the DNA. This sample has about 100,000 clones, with roughly 80% found just once. V usage is TRBV7-2 and J usage is TRBJ2-3; possible D gene TRBD1, 6 bases. This TCR was sampled from a man aged 45 to 65 with active or convalescent COVID-19. The sequenced material came from peripheral blood. The CDR3: CASSKSGAQYF. CDR3 bases: TGTGCCAGCAGCAAATCAGGGGCGCAGTATTTT.